Following are 23 T cell receptor beta chains from one sample sequenced in a study of OX40 agonist ivuxolimab in advanced cancers. Assay used: immunoSEQ multiplex PCR; TCRdb lists only in-frame clones, some missing. The sample comprises tens of thousands of clones, 85% to 95% of which are singletons, and 0.32% rests with the top ten. The sample was CD4+ or CD8+ T cells sorted from blood, taken in a trial of the OX40 agonist ivuxolimab. The receptors derive from an adult with an advanced solid tumor such as melanoma, head and neck, liver or kidney cancer.

This chain links TRBV7-2 with TRBJ2-1, with D perhaps assigned TRBD1 or TRBD2 (5 bases each). Germline lookup yields CDR1 SGHTA and CDR2 FQGNSA. V lost 0 bases and J lost 4, with 7 bases in between. The CDR3 consists of 14 residues. The CDR3 nucleotides read TGTGCCAGCAGCTTAGCGGGACCGTACAATGAGCAGTTCTTC. It translates to CASSLAGPYNEQFF. Using reference TRBV7-2 and TRBJ2-1 for the parts outside the CDR3, the full variable domain is GAGVSQSPSNKVTEKGKDVELRCDPISGHTALYWYRQSLGQGLEFLIYFQGNSAPDKSGLPSDRFSAERTGGSVSTLTIQRTQQEDSAVYLCASSLAGPYNEQFFGPGTRLTVL.

This chain joins TRBV5-1 and TRBJ2-7; D possibly matches TRBD1 or TRBD2 (5 bases each). Germline CDR1 and CDR2: SGHRS and YFSETQ. Between the trimmed V and J ends, which lost 1 base and 0 bases, there was a span of 14 bases. This CDR3 has 16 amino acids. The CDR3 reads CASSLLSGRSSYEQYF. The CDR3 DNA follows: TGCGCCAGCAGCTTGCTCTCGGGGCGGAGCTCCTACGAGCAGTACTTC.

The rearrangement joins TRBV7-9 to TRBJ2-1, with TRBD2 matching 7 bases. The CDR3 contains 15 residues. The germline CDR1 and CDR2 sequences are SEHNR and FQNEAQ (reference sequence). V dropped 1 base and J dropped 6; count of bases not matched to a gene: 6. The CDR3: CASSLVSREGNEQFF. In nucleotides, the CDR3 is TGTGCCAGCAGCTTAGTATCGAGGGAGGGCAATGAGCAGTTCTTC.

V and J are TRBV9 and TRBJ2-5, with unresolved D. CDR3 size: 13 residues. Germline CDR1 reads SGDLS; CDR2 reads YYNGEE. V lost 0 bases and J 2 bases, leaving 5 bases between the germline ends. This chain's CDR3 is CASSVGQQETQYF. In nucleotides, the CDR3 is TGTGCCAGCAGCGTAGGTCAGCAAGAGACCCAGTACTTC.

V gene TRBV29-1 combines with J gene TRBJ1-5; unclear D gene. The ends were cut back, 4 bases at V and 4 bases at J, with 17 bases in the middle. The V gene's germline CDR1 is SQVTM and CDR2 ANQGSEA. The CDR3 contains 15 residues. The CDR3 here is CSVAEGFLGNQPQHF. The DNA for the CDR3 is TGCAGCGTTGCAGAGGGCTTCCTGGGAAATCAGCCCCAGCATTTT.

The sample holds a few counts of this clone. J is TRBJ1-2 and V is TRBV15, with D possibly being TRBD1 (5 bases). V was clipped by 5 bases and J by 3 bases, with 7 bases between them. Germline V gene lookup returns CDR1 LNHNV and CDR2 YYDKDF (reference sequence). CDR3 length: 12 residues. CDR3: CATSPGYYGYTF. The CDR3 DNA reads TGTGCCACCAGCCCAGGGTACTATGGCTACACCTTC.

This clone was counted between two and nine times. This rearrangement joins TRBV6-1 to TRBJ1-5; 8 bases line up with TRBD1. There are 14 residues in the CDR3. CDR1 MNHNS and CDR2 SASEGT come from the germline V gene. V lost 8 bases, J lost 7 bases, and 10 bases stayed unmatched. This CDR3 reads CASSGQGARQPQHF. The CDR3 nucleotides are TGTGCCAGCTCCGGGCAGGGGGCCAGGCAGCCCCAGCATTTT.

This chain uses TRBV30 with TRBJ2-3; D not resolved. CDR3 size: 15 residues. CDR1 is GTSNPN and CDR2 is SVGIG in the germline V gene (reference sequence). V lost 0 bases and J 11 bases, leaving 21 bases between the germline ends. The chain's CDR3 is CAWSVRTLDALGQYF. Here the CDR3 DNA reads TGTGCCTGGAGTGTACGAACCCTCGACGCCTTAGGGCAGTATTTT. Combining the CDR3 with reference TRBV30 and TRBJ2-3 gives the whole variable domain SQTIHQWPATLVQPVGSPLSLECTVEGTSNPNLYWYRQAAGRGLQLLFYSVGIGQISSEVPQNLSASRPQDRQFILSSKKLLLSDSGFYLCAWSVRTLDALGQYFGPGTRLTVL.

V usage is TRBV6-5 and J usage is TRBJ2-3; D uncertain. Germline V gene data show CDR1 as MNHEY and CDR2 as SVGAGI. CDR3 length: 13 residues. V lost 7 bases to trimming and J lost 2 bases, with 10 bases between them. The chain's CDR3 is CASTRRFTDTQYF. The CDR3, as DNA: TGTGCCAGCACCCGAAGGTTCACAGATACGCAGTATTTT.

This clone was found once. The gene calls are TRBV19 and TRBJ1-3; D is perhaps TRBD1 (6 bases). The germline V gene has CDR1 LNHDA and CDR2 SQIVND (reference sequence). The V gene lost 4 bases and the J gene lost 0 bases, with 10 bases spanning the gap. The CDR3 spans 15 residues. CDR3 sequence (DNA): TGTGCCAGTAGTAGGACAGACCCCTCTGGAAACACCATATATTTT. Translation gives CASSRTDPSGNTIYF.

The chain uses TRBV11-1 and TRBJ2-3, with 15 bases fitting TRBD2. V lost 5 bases and J lost 2; bases outside the gene matches: 5. The CDR3 length is 17 residues. Per the germline V gene, CDR1 is SGHAT and CDR2 is FQDESV (reference sequence). The CDR3 here is CASSGRTSGGATDTQYF. The DNA for the CDR3 is TGTGCCAGCAGCGGGAGGACTAGCGGGGGGGCCACAGATACGCAGTATTTT.

V and J are TRBV2 and TRBJ2-3, with 7 bases fitting TRBD2. Losses at the gene ends were 7 bases for V and 6 bases for J; bases not matched to a gene: 13. Germline CDR1 reads SNHLY; CDR2 reads FYNNEI. The CDR3 is 15 residues long. This chain's CDR3 is CASNGGLGLTDTQYF. CDR3 coding DNA: TGTGCCAGCAATGGCGGACTAGGTCTAACGGATACGCAGTATTTT.

A single count supports this clone. This rearrangement joins TRBV7-8 to TRBJ2-1, with 14 bases that match TRBD2. The CDR3 runs 17 residues. In germline, CDR1 is SGHVS, CDR2 FQNEAQ. Trimming took 5 bases from V and 4 from J; bases not matched to a gene: 7. This chain's CDR3 is CASSPGLAGAGYNEQFF. CDR3 bases: TGTGCCAGCAGCCCGGGACTAGCGGGGGCCGGATACAATGAGCAGTTCTTC.

The chain employs TRBV27 and TRBJ1-2, with D unresolved. V was clipped by 0 bases and J by 10 bases, with 9 bases between them. This CDR3 has 12 residues. Germline V gives CDR1 MNHEY, CDR2 SMNVEV (reference sequence). The CDR3 DNA follows: TGTGCCAGCAGTTTATCGGGCAGTTACTACACCTTC. It specifies CASSLSGSYYTF.

V is TRBV9 and J is TRBJ2-5; perhaps TRBD2 as D (5 bases). This CDR3 is 15 amino acids long. CDR1 and CDR2 (germline): SGDLS, YYNGEE. V lost 3 bases and J lost 2, with 14 bases in between. CDR3 nucleotides: TGTGCCAGCAGCGCCCTCGAGGGATGGCAAGAGACCCAGTACTTC. Protein product: CASSALEGWQETQYF.

The chain combines TRBV5-4 with TRBJ2-7, with 7 positions matching TRBD1. V shed 3 bases, J shed 5 bases, and the junction held 11 bases outside the gene matches. The length of the CDR3 is 15 residues. Germline V gene data show CDR1 as SGHNT and CDR2 as YYREEE (reference sequence). As DNA, the CDR3 is TGTGCCAGCAGCTCCCGAGACAGGGCATTGCACGAGCAGTACTTC. Protein product: CASSSRDRALHEQYF.

The chain combines TRBV21-1 with TRBJ1-2; whether TRBD1, the table's D call, matches the DNA was not checked. TRBV21-1 is given as a pseudogene. The CDR3 is 14 amino acids. The chain's CDR3 is CASSKAWLQYGYTF. CDR3 coding DNA: TGTGCCAGCAGCAAAGCTTGGCTGCAGTATGGCTACACCTTC.

The rearrangement joins TRBV13 to TRBJ1-2; 7 nucleotides agree with TRBD1. The CDR3 has 13 amino acids. V gave up 4 bases and J gave up 5 bases; unmatched junction bases: 4. CDR1 is PRHDT and CDR2 is FYEKMQ in the germline V gene (reference sequence). The CDR3 DNA reads as TGTGCCAGCAGCTCCGCAGGGGGGTATGGCTACACCTTC. Amino acids: CASSSAGGYGYTF.

The chain employs TRBV11-2 and TRBJ2-3; the D gene is possibly TRBD2 (6 bases). V was shortened by 4 bases and J by 7 bases, with 15 bases between the two germline ends. Germline CDR1 and CDR2: SGHAT and FQNNGV. This CDR3 contains 14 residues. DNA of the CDR3: TGTGCCAGCAGCTCCCCCGGGGAGGCCCATACGCAGTATTTT. It codes for CASSSPGEAHTQYF.

There are a few counts of this clone. J is TRBJ2-6 and V is TRBV6-5; D not certain. Per the germline V gene, CDR1 is MNHEY and CDR2 is SVGAGI. The ends were cut back, 4 bases at V and 0 bases at J, with 7 bases in the middle. The CDR3 runs to 15 residues. CDR3 bases: TGTGCCAGCAGTTCTTACACCTCTGGGGCCAACGTCCTGACTTTC. Its protein is CASSSYTSGANVLTF.

V usage is TRBV7-8 and J usage is TRBJ2-7, with TRBD2 matching 11 bases. This CDR3 is 18 amino acids long. Looked up from germline, CDR1 is SGHVS and CDR2 is FQNEAQ. Germline trimming cut 6 bases from V and 1 base from J; bases unmatched to any gene: 14. This CDR3 reads CASSLTTSGNILSYEQYF. DNA for the CDR3: TGTGCCAGCAGTTTGACGACTAGCGGGAACATCCTATCCTACGAGCAGTACTTC.

This clone was counted once. The gene calls are TRBV18 and TRBJ2-7; a weak D match, TRBD1 (7 bases). Trimming left V 4 bases short and J 2 bases short, with 18 bases between. The CDR3 runs to 16 residues. The germline V gene encodes CDR1 KGHSH and CDR2 LQKENI. CDR3 nucleotide sequence: TGTGCCAGCTCACTCGCGGGACAGCTGGGTCCCTACGAGCAGTACTTC. Translated, it gives CASSLAGQLGPYEQYF.

V gene TRBV30 combines with J gene TRBJ1-5; 7 bases line up with TRBD1. The germline V gene encodes CDR1 GTSNPN and CDR2 SVGIG (reference sequence). J was trimmed by 2 bases and V by 4 bases; bases with no gene match: 8. The CDR3 covers 15 residues. The CDR3 spells CAWTPGTAGNQPQHF. The CDR3 DNA follows: TGTGCCTGGACCCCCGGGACAGCGGGCAATCAGCCCCAGCATTTT.